This T cell receptor (beta chain) was captured in a study of shared clonotypes between healthy human individuals. The study, taken as a whole, reports: A generally larger estimated richness was seen in naive subsets than in memory subsets. Non-shared clonotypes had lower generation probabilities than those shared by all four donors.

In regard to this clone: Its antigen remains unidentified.

This table comes from immunoSEQ multiplex PCR, and its TCRdb copy is limited to in-frame clones, with some not included. This table has 2,500,000 or so clones, under 95% appearing once. The ends were cut back, 7 bases at V and 4 bases at J, with 12 bases in the middle. The CDR3 is made up of 12 amino acids. Germline CDR1 SQVTM, CDR2 ANQGSEA. This clonotype originated in a man aged 18 to 29 in good health. Some clones in this sample may be carry-over from other donors' samples. The chain links TRBV29-1 to TRBJ2-3; a weak D match, TRBD1 (5 bases). The sample consisted of naive CD4+ T cells from PBMCs. Regarding subset: CD45RA+ positively selected. CDR3 loop: CSAQGFSDTQYF. The CDR3 DNA sequence: TGCAGCGCTCAGGGTTTTTCAGATACGCAGTATTTT.